The 29 T cell receptor beta chains below were found in one sample sequenced in a study of T cells in Graves' hyperthyroidism and ophthalmopathy. There were TCR beta CDR3 regions amplified from RNA transcripts. The TCR CDR3 first-round RT-PCR relied on the HTBI primer set. TCRdb passed the multiplex PCR reads through MiXCR, listing each CDR3 protein once. In the table there are about 550,000 distinct CDR3 sequences, under 25% of which are singletons. Sequences were obtained from blood. The receptors shown here come from a man younger than 35 with Graves' hyperthyroidism.

This clonotype was counted ten times or more. DNA for the CDR3: TGTGCCAGCACCCTGAGGGGGTCGGTATATAGCAATCAGCCCCAGCATTTT. Translated: CASTLRGSVYSNQPQHF. The V call is TRBV27, the J call TRBJ1-5, with D possibly being TRBD1 (6 bases). V was shortened by 7 bases and J by 0 bases, with 19 bases between the two germline ends. Looked up from germline, CDR1 is MNHEY and CDR2 is SMNVEV (reference sequence). The CDR3 length is 17 residues.

This clonotype has only a few counts. The chain's CDR3 is CASSLNAGAPFKNIQYF. CDR3 sequence (DNA): TGTGCCAGCAGCTTAAATGCAGGGGCGCCCTTTAAAAACATTCAGTACTTC. The chain is built from TRBV13 and TRBJ2-4, with D tentatively TRBD1 (6 bases). V lost 2 bases, J lost 4 bases, and 18 bases lay in between. Germline loops: CDR1 PRHDT, CDR2 FYEKMQ (reference sequence). This CDR3 comprises 17 residues. Full variable domain (rest looked up from reference TRBV13 and TRBJ2-4): AAGVIQSPRHLIKEKRETATLKCYPIPRHDTVYWYQQGPGQDPQFLISFYEKMQSDKGSIPDRFSAQQFSDYHSELNMSSLELGDSALYFCASSLNAGAPFKNIQYFGAGTRLSVL.

For the CDR3, the DNA is TGCAGCGTTGAATGGACCGGGGAGCTGTTTTTT. This sequence encodes CSVEWTGELFF. The chain has TRBV29-1 and TRBJ2-2; D is unclear. The CDR3 covers 11 residues. Per the germline V gene, CDR1 is SQVTM and CDR2 is ANQGSEA. The V and J ends lost 2 bases and 5 bases respectively, with 3 bases between them.

The J gene is TRBJ1-5, the V gene TRBV4-2, with D possibly matching TRBD1 (6 bases). The CDR3 covers 16 residues. Germline CDR1 LGHNA, CDR2 YNFKEQ. The V end was cut by 4 bases, the J end by 2 bases, with 15 bases between. In nucleotides, the CDR3 is TGTGCCAGCAGCCCCCTCCCATACAGGGGCAATCAGCCCCAGCATTTT. Translating gives CASSPLPYRGNQPQHF.

This clonotype was recorded many times. The gene calls are TRBV2 and TRBJ2-7, with a tentative D call TRBD2 (6 bases). CDR3 length equals 14 residues. The ends were cut back, 6 bases at V and 3 bases at J, with 15 bases in the middle. Germline values: CDR1 SNHLY, CDR2 FYNNEI. CDR3 nucleotides: TGTGCCAGCAGCATTACAGGAGGGGACTACGAGCAGTACTTC. It specifies CASSITGGDYEQYF.

This clonotype has ten or more counts. The chain combines TRBV2 with TRBJ1-1, with D unresolved. The germline V gene has CDR1 SNHLY and CDR2 FYNNEI. V was trimmed by 3 bases and J by 2 bases, leaving 1 base between them. The CDR3 is made up of 11 amino acids. The CDR3 sequence: CASSDNTEAFF. CDR3 nucleotides: TGTGCCAGCAGTGACAACACTGAAGCTTTCTTT.

In this sample, this clonotype turned up a few times. The chain employs TRBV19 and TRBJ1-1, with D perhaps TRBD1 (6 bases). With 4 bases removed from V and 0 bases from J, the gap between germline ends came to 15 bases. Germline-derived CDR1 and CDR2 are LNHDA and SQIVND (reference sequence). The CDR3 is 16 residues long. CDR3 region: CASSKQGSGVNTEAFF. The CDR3 region has the DNA TGTGCCAGTAGTAAACAGGGCTCCGGGGTGAACACTGAAGCTTTCTTT.

This clonotype was recorded a few times. The genes are TRBV5-1 and TRBJ2-7; 7 bases line up with TRBD1. Per germline, CDR1 SGHRS and CDR2 YFSETQ. The CDR3 spans 18 residues. V lost 4 bases and J lost 0; bases outside the gene matches: 16. The CDR3 loop reads CASSLITGVSGSSYEQYF. The CDR3 coding sequence is TGCGCCAGCAGCCTGATAACAGGGGTTTCAGGCAGCTCCTACGAGCAGTACTTC.

This clonotype was counted at least ten times. The V call is TRBV29-1, the J call TRBJ1-2; no reliable D call. This CDR3 is built from 13 residues. The V end lost 2 bases, the J end lost 7 bases, and 14 bases lay between the germline ends. The germline gives CDR1 SQVTM, CDR2 ANQGSEA. The CDR3 region has the DNA TGCAGCGTTGAAAACCCCGGGGTCTCTGGCTACACCTTC. Translation: CSVENPGVSGYTF.

This clonotype was seen a handful of times. This chain uses TRBV5-1 with TRBJ2-5; 8 bases fit TRBD1. J gave up 1 base and V 0 bases, and 8 bases lay outside the gene matches. The CDR3 loop spans 17 amino acids. Germline V lookup: CDR1 SGHRS, CDR2 YFSETQ. The CDR3: CASSLVLTGVSQETQYF. CDR3 in DNA: TGCGCCAGCAGCTTGGTCCTGACAGGGGTATCCCAAGAGACCCAGTACTTC.

At least ten counts were recorded for this clonotype. The rearrangement joins TRBV7-6 to TRBJ1-1; D perhaps matches TRBD1 (5 bases). The CDR3 length is 14 residues. Germline V gene lookup returns CDR1 SGHVS and CDR2 FNYEAQ. The V and J ends lost 1 base and 7 bases respectively, with 13 bases between them. In nucleotides, the CDR3 is TGTGCCAGCAGCTTAGGGGACGGTAAGCATGAAGCTTTCTTT. Translating it yields CASSLGDGKHEAFF.

This clonotype has a count of ten or more. This CDR3 is CASGARWDQPQHF. In nucleotides, the CDR3 is TGTGCCAGCGGCGCAAGATGGGATCAGCCCCAGCATTTT. V and J are TRBV12-3 or TRBV12-4 and TRBJ1-5; D not certain. The CDR3 has 13 residues. V lost 8 bases and J lost 5, with 13 bases in between.

This clonotype was observed many times. The chain is built from TRBV19 and TRBJ2-2; perhaps TRBD2 as D (6 bases). V lost 6 bases and J lost 6, with 11 bases in between. Germline V gene sequence: CDR1 LNHDA, CDR2 SQIVND (reference sequence). This CDR3 is built from 13 residues. The CDR3 loop is CASRSGVAGELFF. The CDR3 DNA sequence: TGTGCCAGTAGATCGGGGGTGGCCGGGGAGCTGTTTTTT.

The chain combines TRBV19 with TRBJ1-2; D might be TRBD1 (6 bases). Trimming took 5 bases from V and 3 from J, leaving 19 bases between them. This CDR3 contains 16 residues. Germline V lookup: CDR1 LNHDA, CDR2 SQIVND (reference sequence). The CDR3 DNA sequence: TGTGCCAGTAGTCTGTGGGGGGCACGCGCCGACTATGGCTACACCTTC. Translated, it gives CASSLWGARADYGYTF.

This clonotype has a count of ten or more. The gene calls are TRBV28 and TRBJ1-5; D not certain. The CDR3 covers 13 residues. V lost 3 bases and J lost 5, with 8 bases in between. Germline V gene data show CDR1 as MDHEN and CDR2 as SYDVKM. The CDR3 reads CASSFGRYQPQHF. The DNA for the CDR3 is TGTGCCAGCAGTTTTGGGAGATATCAGCCCCAGCATTTT.

The J gene is TRBJ1-3, the V gene TRBV11-2; D remains ambiguous. Between the trimmed V and J ends, which lost 2 bases and 0 bases, there was a span of 11 bases. The germline V gene encodes CDR1 SGHAT and CDR2 FQNNGV. The CDR3 sequence is 16 residues long. CDR3 sequence reads: CASSLLAVGSGNTIYF. The CDR3, as DNA: TGTGCCAGCAGCTTACTTGCTGTGGGCTCTGGAAACACCATATATTTT.

In this sample, this clonotype turned up a few times. CDR3 coding DNA: TGTGCCAGCAGCCTGGGAAAAACAGGGAACACTGAAGCTTTCTTT. This encodes CASSLGKTGNTEAFF. The chain has TRBV5-4 and TRBJ1-1; TRBD1 might be the D (5 bases). CDR1 is SGHNT, CDR2 YYREEE, per germline (reference sequence). The V end was cut by 4 bases, the J end by 1 base, with 14 bases between. The CDR3 contains 15 residues.

In this sample, this clonotype turned up many times. This rearrangement joins TRBV30 to TRBJ2-5; D possibly matches TRBD1 or TRBD2 (5 bases each). The germline V gene has CDR1 GTSNPN and CDR2 SVGIG (reference sequence). The CDR3 loop spans 13 amino acids. Trimming took 2 bases from V and 4 from J, leaving 11 bases between them. The CDR3 nucleotides are TGTGCCTGGAGTAAAGGGACGCGAGAGACCCAGTACTTC. This gives the protein CAWSKGTRETQYF.

This clonotype was seen only a few times. The V call is TRBV7-9, the J call TRBJ1-2; unclear D gene. V was cut by 3 bases and J by 2 bases, with 13 bases left in between. The germline V gene has CDR1 SEHNR and CDR2 FQNEAQ (reference sequence). This CDR3 is 15 amino acids long. Here the CDR3 reads CASSLGPGRNYGYTF. CDR3 DNA: TGTGCCAGCAGCTTGGGCCCCGGGCGGAACTATGGCTACACCTTC.

This rearrangement joins TRBV19 to TRBJ2-7; D perhaps matches TRBD1 (6 bases). V lost 3 bases and J lost 0, with 12 bases in between. Germline V gene lookup returns CDR1 LNHDA and CDR2 SQIVND (reference sequence). The CDR3 is 15 residues long. The CDR3 sequence is CASSIGRGLSYEQYF. The CDR3 nucleotides read TGTGCCAGTAGTATTGGCAGGGGTCTCTCCTACGAGCAGTACTTC.

This clonotype occurred a few times. The chain uses TRBV29-1 and TRBJ2-1; D ambiguous. The germline V and J ends were trimmed by 0 bases and 4 bases, with 10 bases remaining between them. Germline loops: CDR1 SQVTM, CDR2 ANQGSEA. CDR3 length: 14 residues. CDR3 amino acids: CSVEDPTRYNEQFF. The CDR3 DNA sequence: TGCAGCGTTGAAGATCCCACCAGATACAATGAGCAGTTCTTC.

This clonotype was counted between two and nine times. The J gene is TRBJ1-6, the V gene TRBV4-2, with D maybe TRBD1 (5 bases). CDR1 is LGHNA and CDR2 is YNFKEQ in the germline V gene. Trimming stripped 2 bases from V and 0 bases from J, with 17 bases between. This CDR3 is 19 amino acids long. This CDR3 is CASSQLGGGRSSYNSPLHF. The CDR3 DNA reads as TGTGCCAGCAGCCAACTGGGGGGGGGTCGAAGCTCCTATAATTCACCCCTCCACTTT.

This clonotype was seen many times. This CDR3 reads CASSEYRGNTEAFF. Written as DNA, the CDR3 is TGTGCCAGCAGTGAATACCGGGGGAACACTGAAGCTTTCTTT. The chain recombines TRBV25-1 with TRBJ1-1; D gene ambiguous. The germline gives CDR1 MGHDK, CDR2 SYGVNS. There are 14 residues in the CDR3. Trimming shortened V by 0 bases and J by 1 base, and 6 bases separated the two germline ends.

This clonotype was picked up many times. The J gene is TRBJ1-2, the V gene TRBV6-5, with a weak D call TRBD1 (5 bases). The germline CDR1 and CDR2 sequences are MNHEY and SVGAGI. V lost 4 bases and J 7 bases, leaving 16 bases between the germline ends. CDR3 length equals 14 residues. The CDR3 spells CASSLIGEGIGYTF. CDR3 DNA sequence: TGTGCCAGCAGTTTGATCGGGGAGGGGATTGGCTACACCTTC.

This clonotype came up many times. The chain is built from TRBV6-5 and TRBJ1-2; 9 positions match TRBD1. The CDR3 spans 14 residues. With V trimmed by 7 bases and J by 4 bases, 7 bases remained unmatched. Germline V gene data show CDR1 as MNHEY and CDR2 as SVGAGI. In DNA, the CDR3 is TGTGCCAGCATCCTGGACAGGGGTGCCTATGGCTACACCTTC. This translates into CASILDRGAYGYTF.

This clonotype showed up just a few times. This chain uses TRBV11-3 with TRBJ2-7; no firm D call. The CDR3 is 13 residues long. Germline CDR1 reads SGHNT; CDR2 reads YENEEA. V was pared by 5 bases and J by 5 bases, with 13 bases between. The CDR3 reads CASSPTIWDEQYF. The CDR3 nucleotides read TGTGCCAGCAGCCCAACGATCTGGGACGAGCAGTACTTC. Filled out from reference TRBV11-3 and TRBJ2-7, the complete variable domain reads EAGVVQSPRYKIIEKKQPVAFWCNPISGHNTLYWYLQNLGQGPELLIRYENEEAVDDSQLPKDRFSAERLKGVDSTLKIQPAELGDSAVYLCASSPTIWDEQYFGPGTRLTVT.

This clonotype was counted only a few times. The J gene is TRBJ1-5, the V gene TRBV7-9, with D unresolved. Germline V gene lookup returns CDR1 SEHNR and CDR2 FQNEAQ (reference sequence). This CDR3 has 15 residues. V lost 1 base and J lost 2, with 9 bases in between. The CDR3 spells CASSLGGMGNQPQHF. In DNA, the CDR3 is TGTGCCAGCAGCTTAGGAGGGATGGGCAATCAGCCCCAGCATTTT. Full variable domain (outside the CDR3, taken from reference TRBV7-9 and TRBJ1-5): DTGVSQNPRHKITKRGQNVTFRCDPISEHNRLYWYRQTLGQGPEFLTYFQNEAQLEKSRLLSDRFSAERPKGSFSTLEIQRTEQGDSAMYLCASSLGGMGNQPQHFGDGTRLSIL.

Turning to this clonotype: A much larger clone differs from this one at a single base, so this may be a read error. The chain employs TRBV2 and TRBJ2-2; D is unresolved. CDR1 and CDR2 (germline): SNHLY, FYNNEI. The CDR3 is 14 amino acids. The V end lost 3 bases, the J end lost 1 base, and 6 bases lay between the germline ends. Written as DNA, the CDR3 is TGTGCCAGCAGTGACAGGATGAACACCGGGGAGCTGTTTTTT. Its protein is CASSDRMNTGELFF.

This clonotype was recorded many times. CDR3 sequence (DNA): TGTGCCAGCAGTAGCAGGGGGGACACTGAAGCTTTCTTT. Translating it yields CASSSRGDTEAFF. V and J are TRBV28 and TRBJ1-1, with 7 bases lining up with TRBD1. With V trimmed by 5 bases and J by 3 bases, 3 bases remained unmatched. The CDR3 runs 13 residues. The germline gives CDR1 MDHEN, CDR2 SYDVKM.